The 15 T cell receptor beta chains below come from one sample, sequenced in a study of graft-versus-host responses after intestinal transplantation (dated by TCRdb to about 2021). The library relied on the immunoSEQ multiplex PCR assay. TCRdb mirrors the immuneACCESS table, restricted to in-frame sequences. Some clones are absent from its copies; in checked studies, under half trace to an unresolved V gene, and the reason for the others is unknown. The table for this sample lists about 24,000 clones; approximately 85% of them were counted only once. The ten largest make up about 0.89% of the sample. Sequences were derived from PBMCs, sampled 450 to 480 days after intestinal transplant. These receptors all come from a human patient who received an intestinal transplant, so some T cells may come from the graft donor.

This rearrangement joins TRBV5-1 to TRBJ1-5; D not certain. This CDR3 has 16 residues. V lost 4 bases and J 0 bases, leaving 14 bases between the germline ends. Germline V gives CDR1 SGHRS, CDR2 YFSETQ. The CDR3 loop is CASSIGPGYSNQPQHF. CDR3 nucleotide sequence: TGCGCCAGCAGCATAGGACCTGGTTATAGCAATCAGCCCCAGCATTTT.

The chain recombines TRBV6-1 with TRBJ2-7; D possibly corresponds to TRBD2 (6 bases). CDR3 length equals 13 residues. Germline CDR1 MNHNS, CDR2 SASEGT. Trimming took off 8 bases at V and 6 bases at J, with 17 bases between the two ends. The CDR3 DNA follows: TGTGCCAGCCTTTTGAGGAGGGGCGGCGAGCAGTACTTC. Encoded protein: CASLLRRGGEQYF.

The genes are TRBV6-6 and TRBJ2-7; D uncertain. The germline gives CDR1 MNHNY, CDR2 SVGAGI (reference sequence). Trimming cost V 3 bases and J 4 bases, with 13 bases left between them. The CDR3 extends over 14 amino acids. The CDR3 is CASSYTSFVYEQYF. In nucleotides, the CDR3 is TGTGCCAGCAGTTATACGAGTTTTGTGTACGAGCAGTACTTC.

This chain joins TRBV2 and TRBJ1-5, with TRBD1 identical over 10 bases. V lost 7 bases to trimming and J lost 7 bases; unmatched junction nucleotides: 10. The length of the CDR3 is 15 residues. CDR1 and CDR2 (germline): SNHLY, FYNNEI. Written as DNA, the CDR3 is TGTGCCAGCATCCCGGGACAGGGGAACTCCCAGCCCCAGCATTTT. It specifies CASIPGQGNSQPQHF.

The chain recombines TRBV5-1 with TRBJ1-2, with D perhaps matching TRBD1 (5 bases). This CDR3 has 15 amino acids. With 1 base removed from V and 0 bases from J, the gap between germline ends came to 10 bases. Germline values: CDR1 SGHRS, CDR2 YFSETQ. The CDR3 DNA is TGCGCCAGCAGCTTGATCCGGGGGACTAACTATGGCTACACCTTC. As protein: CASSLIRGTNYGYTF.

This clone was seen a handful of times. The CDR3 nucleotides read TGTGCCAGCAGGTTATCCGGCAGCTCCTACAATGAGCAGTTCTTC. Protein: CASRLSGSSYNEQFF. The chain combines TRBV2 with TRBJ2-1; D is unresolved. With 6 bases removed from V and 0 bases from J, the gap between germline ends came to 12 bases. Germline V gene sequence: CDR1 SNHLY, CDR2 FYNNEI. The CDR3 has 15 residues. Supplemented by reference TRBV2 and TRBJ2-1, the full variable domain reads EPEVTQTPSHQVTQMGQEVILRCVPISNHLYFYWYRQILGQKVEFLVSFYNNEISEKSEIFDDQFSVERPDGSNFTLKIRSTKLEDSAMYFCASRLSGSSYNEQFFGPGTRLTVL.

The chain's CDR3 is CASSFYSYNEQFF. The CDR3 DNA sequence: TGTGCCAGCAGCTTTTACTCCTACAATGAGCAGTTCTTC. The chain is built from TRBV7-9 and TRBJ2-1, with D hard to call. The CDR3 runs 13 residues. Trimming removed 3 bases at V and 0 bases at J, with 3 bases between. The germline gives CDR1 SEHNR, CDR2 FQNEAQ (reference sequence).

In nucleotides, the CDR3 is TGTGCCAGTAGTATAGGCCCCCTAGCGGCCTACACAGATACGCAGTATTTT. It codes for CASSIGPLAAYTDTQYF. This chain joins TRBV19 and TRBJ2-3; 7 bases agree with TRBD2. This CDR3 comprises 17 residues. V shed 1 base, J shed 2 bases, and the junction held 9 bases outside the gene matches. Germline V lookup: CDR1 LNHDA, CDR2 SQIVND (reference sequence).

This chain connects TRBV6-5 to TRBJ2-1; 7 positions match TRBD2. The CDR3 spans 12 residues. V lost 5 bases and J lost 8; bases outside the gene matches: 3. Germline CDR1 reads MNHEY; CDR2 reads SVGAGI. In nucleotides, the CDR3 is TGTGCCAGCAGTGAGACTAGCTATGAGCAGTTCTTC. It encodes CASSETSYEQFF.

This CDR3 reads CASSLEIVTGELFF. Written as DNA, the CDR3 is TGTGCCAGCAGCTTAGAGATTGTCACCGGGGAGCTGTTTTTT. The chain carries TRBV7-9 and TRBJ2-2; D gene unclear. There are 14 residues in the CDR3. Trimming left V 1 base short and J 4 bases short, with 7 bases between. Per the germline V gene, CDR1 is SEHNR and CDR2 is FQNEAQ (reference sequence).

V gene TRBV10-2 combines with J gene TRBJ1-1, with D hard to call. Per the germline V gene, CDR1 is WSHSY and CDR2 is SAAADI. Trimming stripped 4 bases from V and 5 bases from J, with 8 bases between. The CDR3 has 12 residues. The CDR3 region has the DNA TGCGCCAGCAGTGTTCCAGGAACTGAAGCTTTCTTT. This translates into CASSVPGTEAFF.

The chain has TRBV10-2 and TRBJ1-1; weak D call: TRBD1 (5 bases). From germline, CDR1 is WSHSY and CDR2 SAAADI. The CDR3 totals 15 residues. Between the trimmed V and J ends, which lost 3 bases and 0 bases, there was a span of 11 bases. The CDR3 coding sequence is TGCGCCAGCAGTGACCGAGGGGAGGTGAACACTGAAGCTTTCTTT. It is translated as CASSDRGEVNTEAFF.

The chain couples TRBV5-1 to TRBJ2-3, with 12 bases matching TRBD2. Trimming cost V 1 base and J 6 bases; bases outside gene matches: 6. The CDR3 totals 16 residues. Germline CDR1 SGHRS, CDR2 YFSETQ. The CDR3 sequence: CASSLRPSGREDTQYF. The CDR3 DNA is TGCGCCAGCAGCTTGAGGCCTAGCGGGAGGGAGGATACGCAGTATTTT.

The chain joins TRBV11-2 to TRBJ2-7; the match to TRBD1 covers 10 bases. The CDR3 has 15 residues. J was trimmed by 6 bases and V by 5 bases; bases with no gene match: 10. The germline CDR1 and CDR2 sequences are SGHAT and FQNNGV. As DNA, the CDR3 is TGTGCCAGCAGCGCGCCCGGGACAGGGGCGGGCGAGCAGTACTTC. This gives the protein CASSAPGTGAGEQYF.

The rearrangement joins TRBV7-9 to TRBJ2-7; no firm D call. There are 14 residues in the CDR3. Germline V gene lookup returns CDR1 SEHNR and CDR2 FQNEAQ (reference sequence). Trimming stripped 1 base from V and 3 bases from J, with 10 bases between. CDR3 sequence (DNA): TGTGCCAGCAGCTTAGTTGGCCAGGTCTACGAGCAGTACTTC. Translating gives CASSLVGQVYEQYF.